The rows below give T cell receptor beta chains drawn from one sample of a study of T-cell reconstitution after alpha-beta-depleted transplantation in children. TCRdb reprocessed the PCR reads with MiXCR, giving one entry per CDR3 protein. The sample carries 750,000 to 950,000 distinct CDR3 sequences, under 20% recorded once. The source material was PBMCs, mostly from graft donor cells, sampled 360 days after TCRalphabeta/CD19-depleted stem cell transplant. These receptor sequences come from a male patient under 18 who had a stem cell transplant for acute lymphoblastic leukemia, so the T cells may come from the graft donor. CDR3s include the opening cysteine and the closing phenylalanine or tryptophan. A D gene is named only where the DNA matches it firmly. Only part of the rows carry a size: once, few, many, or a class if the clone is expanded.

clone_size	d_call	v_call	j_call	cdr3_nt	cdr3_aa
NA	NA	TRBV2	TRBJ1-2	TGTGCCAGCAGGCCTTTGACAGCTAACTATGGCTACACCTTC	CASRPLTANYGYTF
few	NA	TRBV20-1	TRBJ2-3	TGCAGTGCCCGGACGCGGGGCCAGCTAAATACGCAGTATTTT	CSARTRGQLNTQYF
NA	TRBD1	TRBV2	TRBJ1-6	TGTGCCAGCGACAGGGGCACCTATAATTCACCCCTCCACTTT	CASDRGTYNSPLHF
few	NA	TRBV28	TRBJ2-1	TGTGCCAGCAGCCCCTTAATCGACCCCTACAATGAGCAGTTCTTC	CASSPLIDPYNEQFF
few	TRBD1	TRBV12-3/TRBV12-4	TRBJ2-2	TGTGCCAGCAGTTCGGGGACAGGGTGGACGGAGAGGGACACCGGGGAGCTGTTTTTT	CASSSGTGWTERDTGELFF
NA	NA	TRBV7-2	TRBJ2-7	TGTGCCAGCAGCTTAGTTAGGGACCACTACGAGCAGTACTTC	CASSLVRDHYEQYF
few	NA	TRBV3-1	TRBJ2-7	TGTGCCAGCAGCCAAGATAACGGTCGCTCCTACGAGCAGTACTTC	CASSQDNGRSYEQYF
many	NA	TRBV3-1	TRBJ1-2	TGTGCCAGCAGCCAAGATACGAATTATGGCTACACCTTC	CASSQDTNYGYTF
NA	NA	TRBV5-1	TRBJ1-6	TGCGCCAGCAGCGCCGGGGTGGCCCTCGATAATTCACCCCTCCACTTT	CASSAGVALDNSPLHF
NA	TRBD2	TRBV24-1	TRBJ2-1	TGTGCCACCAGTGACTCGGACAGGCCGGGACTAGCGGGATTTAGCTCCTACAATGAGCAGTTCTTC	CATSDSDRPGLAGFSSYNEQFF
NA	NA	TRBV6-2/TRBV6-3	TRBJ1-5	TGTGCCAGCAGTTCTCCACCGTGGCGATCCAGCAATCAGCCCCAGCATTTT	CASSSPPWRSSNQPQHF
few	TRBD1	TRBV5-1	TRBJ2-7	TGTGCCAGCAGCTTGGGGGACAGGGGGCCAAACGAGCAGTACTTC	CASSLGDRGPNEQYF
NA	TRBD2	TRBV25-1	TRBJ2-3	TGTGCCAGCAGTGAACCCAGACTAGCGGGAGGGCCTATAACAGATACGCAGTATTTT	CASSEPRLAGGPITDTQYF
few	NA	TRBV20-1	TRBJ1-1	TGCAGTGCGCCTAACACTGAAGCTTTCTTT	CSAPNTEAFF
NA	NA	TRBV7-6	TRBJ2-5	TGTGCCAGCAGCTTGGGGGGCTACCGTAGGGAGACCCAGTACTTC	CASSLGGYRRETQYF